Shown below are 18 T cell receptor beta chains from a single sample sequenced in a study of beta chain bispecific antibodies for T cell cancers. General observations from the study: In these mixed samples, most targeted TRBV reads derived from the leukemia cell line.

Blood mononuclear cells were expanded for 3 days using either OKT3 anti-CD3 antibody or CD3/CD28 beads. TCRdb reprocessed the 5' RACE reads with MiXCR, giving one entry per CDR3 protein. The sample includes about 8,800 distinct CDR3 sequences, 2% to 2.5% seen only once; the top ten take roughly 70%. Their antigens are not known. The sample consisted of T cells from a healthy donor cultured with Jurkat leukemia cells, taken from a culture containing an anti-CD19 bispecific antibody. These receptors were obtained from a human donor in good health. Some clones in this sample may be carry-over from other donors' samples.

This clonotype is deemed medium-sized. The chain is built from TRBV29-1 and TRBJ1-2; D is undetermined. Trimming took off 6 bases at V and 0 bases at J, with 17 bases between the two ends. Looked up from germline, CDR1 is SQVTM and CDR2 is ANQGSEA. The CDR3 runs to 15 residues. DNA of the CDR3: TGCAGCGTGTCTATCTTGGAGCTAACTAACTATGGCTACACCTTC. It is translated as CSVSILELTNYGYTF. Combining the CDR3 with reference TRBV29-1 and TRBJ1-2 gives the whole variable domain SAVISQKPSRDICQRGTSLTIQCQVDSQVTMMFWYRQQPGQSLTLIATANQGSEATYESGFVIDKFPISRPNLTFSTLTVSNMSPEDSSIYLCSVSILELTNYGYTFGSGTRLTVV.

This clonotype was observed at least ten times. V gene TRBV7-9 combines with J gene TRBJ2-7; 7 positions agree with TRBD1. The CDR3 runs to 13 residues. Germline assignment: CDR1 SEHNR and CDR2 FQNEAQ (reference sequence). The V and J ends lost 10 bases and 2 bases, in that order; junction bases with no gene match: 8. DNA of the CDR3: TGTGCCACTACACAGGGGAGTGCCTACGAGCAGTACTTC. The encoded protein is CATTQGSAYEQYF.

This clonotype was counted ten times or more. The rearrangement joins TRBV7-3 to TRBJ2-1; perhaps TRBD2 as D (6 bases). Germline V gene data show CDR1 as SGHTA and CDR2 as FQGTGA. The CDR3 length is 16 residues. V lost 1 base and J lost 2, with 12 bases in between. The CDR3 loop reads CASSLNTGVAYNEQFF. The CDR3 nucleotides read TGTGCCAGCAGCTTAAACACGGGGGTAGCCTACAATGAGCAGTTCTTC.

The rearrangement uses TRBV5-1 and TRBJ2-4, with unresolved D. V dropped 0 bases and J dropped 1 base, with 8 bases sitting between them. The CDR3 consists of 15 residues. The germline V gene encodes CDR1 SGHRS and CDR2 YFSETQ. In DNA form, the CDR3 reads TGCGCCAGCAGCTTGGACCTTGGGGCCAAAAACATTCAGTACTTC. Encoded protein: CASSLDLGAKNIQYF.

This clonotype was counted many times. The chain joins TRBV2 to TRBJ2-7; the D gene is possibly TRBD1 (6 bases). The CDR3 has 13 amino acids. The germline CDR1 and CDR2 sequences are SNHLY and FYNNEI. V lost 7 bases and J 0 bases, leaving 10 bases between the germline ends. The CDR3 spells CASTGQSSYEQYF. CDR3 sequence (DNA): TGTGCCAGCACCGGACAGAGCTCCTACGAGCAGTACTTC.

Ten or more counts support this clonotype. The chain links TRBV18 to TRBJ2-7; D is perhaps TRBD1 (5 bases). The length of the CDR3 is 13 residues. The ends were cut back, 3 bases at V and 10 bases at J, with 16 bases in the middle. Germline lookup yields CDR1 KGHSH and CDR2 LQKENI. The CDR3 DNA reads as TGTGCCAGCTCACCGGGGCTAGAAGAGCACCAGTACTTC. It translates to CASSPGLEEHQYF.

This clonotype showed up many times. The gene calls are TRBV5-1 and TRBJ1-6; 7 bases agree with TRBD1. V was clipped by 6 bases and J by 4 bases; unmatched bases: 10. Germline CDR1 reads SGHRS; CDR2 reads YFSETQ. The CDR3 is 16 residues long. CDR3 nucleotide sequence: TGCGCCAGCAACTTTACTCCGGACAGGTATAATTCACCCCTCCACTTT. Residues: CASNFTPDRYNSPLHF.

This clonotype occurred a few times. The chain combines TRBV5-4 with TRBJ2-7; 7 bases are shared with TRBD2. Looked up from germline, CDR1 is SGHNT and CDR2 is YYREEE (reference sequence). This CDR3 has 12 amino acids. J was trimmed by 0 bases and V by 9 bases; bases with no gene match: 3. This CDR3 is CATGGNSYEQYF. CDR3 DNA: TGTGCCACGGGGGGAAACTCCTACGAGCAGTACTTC.

This rearrangement joins TRBV5-4 to TRBJ2-1; no firm D call. V lost 4 bases and J lost 6, with 8 bases in between. Germline CDR1 SGHNT, CDR2 YYREEE (reference sequence). This CDR3 contains 12 residues. The CDR3: CASSLLGNEQFF. CDR3 bases: TGTGCCAGCAGCCTGCTCGGCAATGAGCAGTTCTTC.

This clonotype came up many times. The J gene is TRBJ2-7, the V gene TRBV6-2 or TRBV6-3; D uncertain. V dropped 3 bases and J dropped 3 bases, with 9 bases sitting between them. This CDR3 region has 13 residues. CDR1 is MNHEY, CDR2 SVGEGT, per germline. The CDR3 reads CASSYHTYYEQYF. The CDR3, as DNA: TGTGCCAGCAGTTATCACACGTACTACGAGCAGTACTTC.

This clonotype was detected ten times or more. This rearrangement joins TRBV29-1 to TRBJ1-2; D not certain. Trimming took off 5 bases at V and 1 base at J, with 8 bases between the two ends. This CDR3 comprises 12 residues. Germline CDR1 is SQVTM and CDR2 is ANQGSEA. The CDR3 is CSVHGSNYGYTF. CDR3 in DNA: TGCAGCGTTCATGGCAGTAACTATGGCTACACCTTC.

This clonotype appeared many times. The V gene is TRBV24-1, the J gene TRBJ2-6; 8 bases agree with TRBD1. This CDR3 region has 17 residues. The junction had 8 bases not matched to a gene; V was cut back by 8 bases and J by 0 bases. CDR1 and CDR2 from the germline V gene are KGHDR and SFDVKD. The CDR3 DNA is TGTGCCACCACGAGGGACAGGACCAGCTCTGGGGCCAACGTCCTGACTTTC. This encodes CATTRDRTSSGANVLTF.

The table lists this clonotype with many counts. The chain is built from TRBV20-1 and TRBJ2-6; D is perhaps TRBD2 (5 bases). V shed 2 bases and J shed 2 bases, with 7 bases lying between them. This CDR3 spans 14 amino acids. Looked up from germline, CDR1 is DFQATT and CDR2 is SNEGSKA (reference sequence). This CDR3 is CSARRGTGANVLTF. The DNA for the CDR3 is TGCAGTGCTAGACGGGGTACTGGGGCCAACGTCCTGACTTTC.

This clonotype was counted at least ten times. The chain combines TRBV21-1 with TRBJ2-7; the table assigns TRBD2, which was not confirmed against the DNA. TRBV21-1 is a known pseudogene. The CDR3 sequence is 17 residues long. The CDR3 sequence: CASSKDPSGGVLYEQYF. The CDR3 DNA follows: TGTGCCAGCAGCAAAGACCCTAGCGGGGGGGTTCTCTACGAGCAGTACTTC.

This clonotype was detected ten times or more. The CDR3 protein is CASSFTGLREKLFF. CDR3 in DNA: TGTGCCAGCAGTTTCACGGGGCTGCGTGAAAAACTGTTTTTT. The gene calls are TRBV27 and TRBJ1-4; D perhaps matches TRBD1 (5 bases). V shed 3 bases and J shed 7 bases, with 12 bases lying between them. Germline values: CDR1 MNHEY, CDR2 SMNVEV (reference sequence). This CDR3 is 14 amino acids long.

This clonotype was seen many times. The CDR3 is CASSPYSGIDQPQHF. Written as DNA, the CDR3 is TGTGCCAGCAGCCCCTATTCAGGGATTGATCAGCCCCAGCATTTT. This sequence joins TRBV5-5 and TRBJ1-5; weak D call: TRBD1 (5 bases). V dropped 4 bases and J dropped 5 bases, with 16 bases sitting between them. The CDR3 sequence is 15 residues long. Germline assignment: CDR1 SGHKS and CDR2 YYEKEE (reference sequence).

This clonotype was counted ten times or more. The J gene is TRBJ2-1, the V gene TRBV20-1, with D perhaps given as TRBD1 or TRBD2 (6 bases each). Germline values: CDR1 DFQATT, CDR2 SNEGSKA (reference sequence). V shed 7 bases and J shed 2 bases, with 15 bases lying between them. The CDR3 is 14 residues long. CDR3 bases: TGCAGTGTCGGGGGCCTGCTTACCTACAATGAGCAGTTCTTC. Translating gives CSVGGLLTYNEQFF.

There are many counts of this clonotype. The chain joins TRBV6-5 to TRBJ2-1, with D unclear. Germline V gene sequence: CDR1 MNHEY, CDR2 SVGAGI. CDR3 length: 16 amino acids. Trimming took off 4 bases at V and 2 bases at J, with 15 bases between the two ends. CDR3 DNA: TGTGCCAGCAGTTCCTATCCTGACAATCCCTACAATGAGCAGTTCTTC. It yields the protein CASSSYPDNPYNEQFF.